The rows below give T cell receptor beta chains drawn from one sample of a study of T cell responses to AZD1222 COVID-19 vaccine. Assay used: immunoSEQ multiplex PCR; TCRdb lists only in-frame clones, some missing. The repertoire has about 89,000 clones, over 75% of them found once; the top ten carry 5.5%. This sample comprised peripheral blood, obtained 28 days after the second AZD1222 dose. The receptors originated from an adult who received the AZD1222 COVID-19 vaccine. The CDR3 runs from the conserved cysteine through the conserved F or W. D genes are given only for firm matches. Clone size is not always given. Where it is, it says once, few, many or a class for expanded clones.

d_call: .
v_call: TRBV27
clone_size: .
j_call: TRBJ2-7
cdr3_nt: TGTGCCAGCAGTCCATCAAAGGGGTACAGAACCTACGAGCAGTACTTC
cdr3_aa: CASSPSKGYRTYEQYF

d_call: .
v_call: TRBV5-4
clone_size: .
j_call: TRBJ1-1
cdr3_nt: TGTGCCAGCAGAAACACAGGCAGGGAGGACACTGAAGCTTTCTTT
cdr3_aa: CASRNTGREDTEAFF

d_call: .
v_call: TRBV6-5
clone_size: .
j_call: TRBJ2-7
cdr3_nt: TGTGCCAGCAGTTACGGGGTCGGGCGCGAGCAGTACTTC
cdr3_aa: CASSYGVGREQYF

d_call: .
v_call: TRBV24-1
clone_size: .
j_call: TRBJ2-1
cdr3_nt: TGTGCCACCAGTCGGGGACCGGTTTACAATGAGCAGTTCTTC
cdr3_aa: CATSRGPVYNEQFF

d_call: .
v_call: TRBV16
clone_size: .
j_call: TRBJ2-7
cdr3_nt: TGTGCCAGCGCCCTGAGGGACCACGAGCAGTACTTC
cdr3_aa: CASALRDHEQYF

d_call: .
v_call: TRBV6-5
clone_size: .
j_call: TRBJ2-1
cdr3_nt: TGTGCCAGCAGTTACTCGCTTAATGAGCAGTTCTTC
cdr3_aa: CASSYSLNEQFF

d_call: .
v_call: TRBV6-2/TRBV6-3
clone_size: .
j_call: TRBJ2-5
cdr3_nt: TGTGCCAGCAGTTATCCATTCGAGACCCAGTACTTC
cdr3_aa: CASSYPFETQYF

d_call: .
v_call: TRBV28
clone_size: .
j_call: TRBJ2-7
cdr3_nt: TGTGCCAGCAGCCTTGGGGGGGGCGACGAGCAGTACTTC
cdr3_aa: CASSLGGGDEQYF

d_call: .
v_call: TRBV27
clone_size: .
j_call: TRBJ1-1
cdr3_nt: TGTGCCAGCAGTTTCATAGGGGGCACTGAAGCTTTCTTT
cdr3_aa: CASSFIGGTEAFF

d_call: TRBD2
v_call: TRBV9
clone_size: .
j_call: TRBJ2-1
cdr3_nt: TGTGCCAGCAGCGTACAGGGGACTAGCGGGGTAGGGCAGTTCTTC
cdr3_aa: CASSVQGTSGVGQFF

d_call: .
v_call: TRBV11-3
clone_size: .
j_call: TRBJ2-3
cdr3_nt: TGTGCCAGCAGCTTAATCTTAAGTGGCCTGGGGACAGATACGCAGTATTTT
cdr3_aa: CASSLILSGLGTDTQYF

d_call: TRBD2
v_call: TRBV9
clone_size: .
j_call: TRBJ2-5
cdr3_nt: TGTGCCAGCAGCGTAGTGGGTAGCGGGGCCCAAGAGACCCAGTACTTC
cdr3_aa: CASSVVGSGAQETQYF

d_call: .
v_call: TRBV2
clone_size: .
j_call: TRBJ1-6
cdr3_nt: TGTGCCAGCAGTGGGGAGAGCCGGGGAAGGTTGAATTCACCCCTCCACTTT
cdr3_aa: CASSGESRGRLNSPLHF

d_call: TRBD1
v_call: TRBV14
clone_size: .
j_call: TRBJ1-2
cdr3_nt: TGTGCCAGCAGCCAAGGACAGGGCCGTCAGGGTTATGGCTACACCTTC
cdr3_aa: CASSQGQGRQGYGYTF

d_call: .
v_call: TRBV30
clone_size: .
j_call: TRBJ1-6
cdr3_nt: TGTGCCTGGAGATCTCATCGGGGCGAATCACCCCTCCACTTT
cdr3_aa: CAWRSHRGESPLHF

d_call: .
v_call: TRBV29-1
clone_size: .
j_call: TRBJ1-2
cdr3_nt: TGCAGCGTCCCCTTTCCGGGGGGAGGAGGTGGCTACACCTTC
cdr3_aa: CSVPFPGGGGGYTF

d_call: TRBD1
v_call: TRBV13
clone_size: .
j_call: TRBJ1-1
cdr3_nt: TGTGCCAGCAGCGACCCACAGGGGCACACTGAAGCTTTCTTT
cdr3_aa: CASSDPQGHTEAFF

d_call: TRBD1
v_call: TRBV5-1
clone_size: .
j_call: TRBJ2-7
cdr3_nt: TGCGCCAGCAGCCCGGACAGGGCACGCGAGCAGTACTTC
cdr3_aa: CASSPDRAREQYF

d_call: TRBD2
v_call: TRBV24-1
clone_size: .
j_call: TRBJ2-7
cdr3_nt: TGTGCCACCAGTGACTCCAGCGGGGGGTCCCCCTACGAGCAGTACTTC
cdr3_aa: CATSDSSGGSPYEQYF

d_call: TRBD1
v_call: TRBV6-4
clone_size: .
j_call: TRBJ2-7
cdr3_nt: TGTGCCAGCAGTCGGGAGACAGGGGGCTACGAGCAGTACTTC
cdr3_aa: CASSRETGGYEQYF

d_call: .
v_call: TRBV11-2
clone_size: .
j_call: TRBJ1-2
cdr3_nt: TGTGCCAGCAGCTCCAATTTCAGGGACGGCTACACCTTC
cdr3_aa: CASSSNFRDGYTF

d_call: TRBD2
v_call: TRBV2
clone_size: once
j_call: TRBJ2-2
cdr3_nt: TGTGCCACCTCACTAGCGGGGAACACCGGGGAGCTGTTTTTT
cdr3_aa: CATSLAGNTGELFF

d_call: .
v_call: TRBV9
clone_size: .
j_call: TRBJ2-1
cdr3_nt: TGTGCCAGCACCCCGCGGAGTGGGGACAATGAGCAGTTCTTC
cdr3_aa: CASTPRSGDNEQFF

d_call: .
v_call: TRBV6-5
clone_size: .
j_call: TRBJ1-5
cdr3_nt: TGTGCCAGCAGTTACTCGGCCGGATATCAGCCCCAGCATTTT
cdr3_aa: CASSYSAGYQPQHF

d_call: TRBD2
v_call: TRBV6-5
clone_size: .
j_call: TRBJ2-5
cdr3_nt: TGTGCCAGCAGTACTAGCGGGGGCCAAGAGACCCAGTACTTC
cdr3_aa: CASSTSGGQETQYF

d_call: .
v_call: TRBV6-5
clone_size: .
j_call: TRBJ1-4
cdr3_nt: TGTGCCAGCAGTTACTCCGGACAGCGTAATGAAAAACTGTTTTTT
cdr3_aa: CASSYSGQRNEKLFF

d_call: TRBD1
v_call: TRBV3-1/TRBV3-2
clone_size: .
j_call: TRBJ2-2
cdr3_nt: TGTGCCAGCAGCCATTGGACAGGGATATTGACCGGGGAGCTGTTTTTT
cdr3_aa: CASSHWTGILTGELFF

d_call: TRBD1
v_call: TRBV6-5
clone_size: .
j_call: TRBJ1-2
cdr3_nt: TGTGCCAGCACTTCCGGGACAGAATTGTGGGGCTACACCTTC
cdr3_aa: CASTSGTELWGYTF

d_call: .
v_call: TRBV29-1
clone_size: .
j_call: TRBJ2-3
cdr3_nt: TGCAGCGTTGAAGTCTCACGGGGGGCGGGCACAGATACGCAGTATTTT
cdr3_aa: CSVEVSRGAGTDTQYF

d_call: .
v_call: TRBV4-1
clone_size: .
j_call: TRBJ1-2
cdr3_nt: TGCGCCAGCAGCCAATTGTCCGACAATACCTATGGCTACACCTTC
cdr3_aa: CASSQLSDNTYGYTF

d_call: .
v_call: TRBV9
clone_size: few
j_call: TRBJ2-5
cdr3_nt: TGTGCCAGCAGCGTAGGCGGTTGGGGCGCGGAGACCCAGTACTTC
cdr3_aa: CASSVGGWGAETQYF